The next 12 T cell receptor beta chains were all read from a single sample in a study of T-cell reconstitution after alpha-beta-depleted transplantation in children (dated by TCRdb to about 2016). What this sample's treatment or condition label stands for: allogeneic hematopoietic cell transplantation with graft depleted of TCRalphabeta T cells and CD19 B cells. The method was PCR. The instrument given in TCRdb is Illumina HiSeq 2500. TCR library preparation used molecular barcoding, with unique molecular identifiers applied to normalize quantification of the TCRbeta repertoire. TCRdb redid the processing of the public reads, applying fastp at Q25 and MiXCR, and retained in-frame beta chains. Each record represents a unique CDR3 protein, reported with the most common genes and DNA among its rows. Recorded for this sample are approximately 110,000 distinct CDR3 sequences; 20% to 25% of them occurred a single time. The ten largest clonotypes hold roughly 10% of the sample.

This specimen consisted of PBMCs, mostly from graft donor cells, obtained 180 days after TCRalphabeta/CD19-depleted stem cell transplant. The receptors here all came from a male patient aged 2-9 years who had a stem cell transplant for chronic granulomatous disease, so the T cells may come from the graft donor.

In its sample, this clonotype was seen many times. This chain joins TRBV9 and TRBJ2-1; no definite D call. CDR1 and CDR2 (germline): SGDLS, YYNGEE. Trimming stripped 4 bases from V and 6 bases from J, with 8 bases between. The CDR3 is 12 amino acids. CDR3 nucleotides: TGTGCCAGCAGCCGGGCCCTCAATGAGCAGTTCTTC. Protein: CASSRALNEQFF. Combining the CDR3 with reference TRBV9 and TRBJ2-1 gives the whole variable domain DSGVTQTPKHLITATGQRVTLRCSPRSGDLSVYWYQQSLDQGLQFLIQYYNGEERAKGNILERFSAQQFPDLHSELNLSSLELGDSALYFCASSRALNEQFFGPGTRLTVL.

This clonotype was seen repeatedly, ten times or more. The chain is built from TRBV12-3 or TRBV12-4 and TRBJ2-2; D is undetermined. V was clipped by 1 base and J by 6 bases, with 6 bases between them. The CDR3 runs to 13 residues. CDR3 nucleotide sequence: TGTGCCAGCAGTTTAGTGCAGGCCGGGGAGCTGTTTTTT. Translation gives CASSLVQAGELFF.

In this sample, this clonotype turned up many times. The chain recombines TRBV28 with TRBJ2-3, with TRBD2 matching over 8 bases. J lost 3 bases, V lost 3 bases, and 5 bases had no gene match. The CDR3 has 15 residues. Germline CDR1 and CDR2: MDHEN and SYDVKM. The CDR3 spells CASSLPSGLTDTQYF. The DNA for the CDR3 is TGTGCCAGCAGTTTGCCTAGCGGGTTAACAGATACGCAGTATTTT.

The CDR3 reads CASSLAGSSSYEQYF. CDR3 coding DNA: TGCGCCAGCAGCTTGGCAGGGTCCTCCTCCTACGAGCAGTACTTC. V and J are TRBV5-1 and TRBJ2-7; the D gene is possibly TRBD1 (5 bases). The germline V and J ends were trimmed by 0 bases and 0 bases, with 10 bases remaining between them. This CDR3 is built from 15 residues. The germline gives CDR1 SGHRS, CDR2 YFSETQ.

The sample holds a few counts of this clonotype. The chain employs TRBV19 and TRBJ1-3, with D perhaps matching TRBD1 (5 bases). Germline assignment: CDR1 LNHDA and CDR2 SQIVND (reference sequence). This CDR3 has 14 residues. Trimming took off 7 bases at V and 2 bases at J, with 12 bases between the two ends. The CDR3 nucleotides read TGTGCCAGTACTACAGGCGCTACTGGAAACACCATATATTTT. It is translated as CASTTGATGNTIYF.

This clonotype was picked up many times. The V and J genes are TRBV12-3 or TRBV12-4 and TRBJ2-2; D gene uncertain. The CDR3 covers 15 residues. V lost 3 bases and J lost 0, with 8 bases in between. DNA for the CDR3: TGTGCCAGCAGTTTTTCCAGGCCGAACACCGGGGAGCTGTTTTTT. Translation gives CASSFSRPNTGELFF.

Concerning this clonotype itself: It may be a read error: a sequence one base away is much more abundant. This chain uses TRBV29-1 with TRBJ2-7; D is ambiguous. This CDR3 has 13 residues. CDR1 and CDR2 from the germline V gene are SQVTM and ANQGSEA. The CDR3: CSIETARSLEQYF. The CDR3 bases are TGCAGCATTGAAACAGCCAGGTCCCTCGAGCAGTACTTC.

This clonotype was recorded a few times. The chain uses TRBV20-1 and TRBJ2-7, with a possible D match to TRBD2 (5 bases). V lost 2 bases and J lost 2, with 16 bases in between. Germline lookup yields CDR1 DFQATT and CDR2 SNEGSKA (reference sequence). CDR3 length: 15 residues. The CDR3: CSARSTGKKAYEQYF. As DNA, the CDR3 is TGCAGTGCTAGAAGTACCGGGAAGAAAGCCTACGAGCAGTACTTC.

Only a few counts were recorded for this clonotype. The J gene is TRBJ2-1, the V gene TRBV12-3 or TRBV12-4; weak D call: TRBD1 (5 bases). The V end was cut by 3 bases, the J end by 3 bases, with 12 bases between. The CDR3 is made up of 15 amino acids. This CDR3 is CASSLGPHHYNEQFF. The CDR3 nucleotides read TGTGCCAGCAGTTTGGGGCCCCACCACTACAATGAGCAGTTCTTC.

V and J are TRBV29-1 and TRBJ1-5; TRBD1 is a possible D gene (5 bases). The ends were cut back, 7 bases at V and 1 base at J, with 8 bases in the middle. From germline, CDR1 is SQVTM and CDR2 ANQGSEA. CDR3 size: 12 residues. CDR3 sequence (DNA): TGCAGCGGCGGGGACAGCAATCAGCCCCAGCATTTT. It is translated as CSGGDSNQPQHF.

This clonotype was counted at least ten times. The chain has TRBV20-1 and TRBJ2-7, with D possibly being TRBD1 or TRBD2 (5 bases each). Trimming removed 2 bases from V and 2 bases from J, with 13 bases in between. The CDR3 contains 14 residues. Germline V gene data show CDR1 as DFQATT and CDR2 as SNEGSKA (reference sequence). CDR3 DNA sequence: TGCAGTGCTAGACCCCGGGACGTAGCCTACGAGCAGTACTTC. Protein: CSARPRDVAYEQYF.

This clonotype was observed a handful of times. The V and J genes are TRBV20-1 and TRBJ2-3, with 16 bases that match TRBD2. V lost 4 bases to trimming and J lost 1 base; unmatched junction nucleotides: 14. Germline assignment: CDR1 DFQATT and CDR2 SNEGSKA (reference sequence). CDR3 length: 20 residues. CDR3 DNA sequence: TGCAGTGCTATGAGAGATGTGGGACTAGCGGGGGGGCTGGGCACAGATACGCAGTATTTT. It is translated as CSAMRDVGLAGGLGTDTQYF.